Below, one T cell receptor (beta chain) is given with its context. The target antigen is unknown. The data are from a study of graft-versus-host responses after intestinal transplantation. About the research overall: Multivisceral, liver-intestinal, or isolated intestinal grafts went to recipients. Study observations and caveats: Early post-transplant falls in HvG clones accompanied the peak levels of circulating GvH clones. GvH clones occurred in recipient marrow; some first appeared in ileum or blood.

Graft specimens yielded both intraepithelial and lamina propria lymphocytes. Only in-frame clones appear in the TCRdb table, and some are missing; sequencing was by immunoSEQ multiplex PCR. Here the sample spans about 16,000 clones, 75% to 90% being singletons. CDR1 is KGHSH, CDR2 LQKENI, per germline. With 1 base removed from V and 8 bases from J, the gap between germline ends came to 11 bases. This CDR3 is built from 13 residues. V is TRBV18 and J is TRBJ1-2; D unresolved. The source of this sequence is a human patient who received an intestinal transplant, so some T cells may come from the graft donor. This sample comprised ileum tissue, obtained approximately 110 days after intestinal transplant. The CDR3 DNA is TGTGCCAGCTCACCACGGTACACGGGAGGCTACACCTTC. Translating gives CASSPRYTGGYTF.